The source of this T cell receptor beta chain is a study of T-cell memory formation after mild COVID-19. The wider study: TCR clusters were mostly donor specific. Study-level findings and limits: Contracting clones from day 15 to 85 showed balanced CD4/CD8; later expanders favored CD4+. The main location of contracting CD4+ clones was CM and EM, and that of contracting CD8+ clones was EMRA.

Trimming shortened V by 2 bases and J by 1 base, and 10 bases separated the two germline ends. The CDR3 is made up of 15 amino acids. TCRdb itself ran the 5' RACE reads through MiXCR, one entry per CDR3 protein. The table lists roughly 86,000 distinct CDR3 sequences, around an eighth of them singletons. A few counts support this clonotype. Its matching antigen is unknown. The source is an adult woman who had mild COVID-19 (a few samples of this study predate the infection). Cell type and time point are not known. Source material: PBMCs or a T cell subset sorted from them (not recorded which). The chain has TRBV12-3 or TRBV12-4 and TRBJ2-3; the D gene is possibly TRBD1 (6 bases). CDR3 amino acids: CASSLTGLGTDTQYF. DNA for the CDR3: TGTGCCAGCAGTTTAACAGGGTTGGGCACAGATACGCAGTATTTT.